These 25 T cell receptor beta chains were sequenced from one sample in a study of PD-1 blockade in classical Hodgkin lymphoma. Autologous stem cell transplantation was followed by relapse in every patient, and brentuximab vedotin exposure varied. Clones were read by immunoSEQ multiplex PCR, and TCRdb kept only the in-frame ones, dropping some. The sample has roughly 32,000 clones; approximately 80% are singletons. The source material was peripheral blood mononuclear cells (PBMCs), sampled at baseline. Source of these receptors: a human donor with classical Hodgkin lymphoma.

J is TRBJ2-5 and V is TRBV10-3; a possible D gene is TRBD2 (5 bases). The germline V and J ends were trimmed by 3 bases and 4 bases, with 15 bases remaining between them. Germline V CDR1 and CDR2: ENHRY, SYGVKD. The CDR3 is 15 residues long. The CDR3 sequence: CAISDLSGETETQYF. CDR3 coding DNA: TGTGCCATCAGTGACCTTAGTGGGGAGACAGAGACCCAGTACTTC.

The chain combines TRBV5-4 with TRBJ2-1; TRBD1 might be the D (6 bases). The V end was cut by 2 bases, the J end by 0 bases, with 12 bases between. The CDR3 is 16 residues long. From germline, CDR1 is SGHNT and CDR2 YYREEE (reference sequence). As DNA, the CDR3 is TGTGCCAGCAGCTTTGGGGGCTTTAGCTCCTACAATGAGCAGTTCTTC. It is translated as CASSFGGFSSYNEQFF.

The chain links TRBV19 to TRBJ1-6, with 9 bases lining up with TRBD1. The CDR3 covers 19 residues. Trimming took 7 bases from V and 1 from J; bases not matched to a gene: 14. Germline-derived CDR1 and CDR2 are LNHDA and SQIVND (reference sequence). The CDR3 nucleotides are TGTGCCAGTAAGACATCGGGACAGGGTACCGGATCCTATAATTCACCCCTCCACTTT. Protein: CASKTSGQGTGSYNSPLHF.

The chain joins TRBV19 to TRBJ2-1, with 8 bases identical to TRBD2. CDR3 length: 16 amino acids. V dropped 7 bases and J dropped 0; count of bases not matched to a gene: 8. Germline assignment: CDR1 LNHDA and CDR2 SQIVND (reference sequence). The CDR3 DNA reads as TGTGCCAGTACTCCCAGCGGGACTAGCTCCTACAATGAGCAGTTCTTC. Encoded protein: CASTPSGTSSYNEQFF.

This rearrangement joins TRBV6-1 to TRBJ1-1, with D possibly TRBD1 on 5 matching bases. The ends were cut back, 8 bases at V and 5 bases at J, with 21 bases in the middle. Germline CDR1 reads MNHNS; CDR2 reads SASEGT. The length of the CDR3 is 15 residues. Written as DNA, the CDR3 is TGTGCCAGCGCCCTAAATTTCGTTGGGGGGACTGAAGCTTTCTTT. Its translation: CASALNFVGGTEAFF.

The chain has TRBV25-1 and TRBJ2-7; D could derive from TRBD1 or TRBD2 (5 bases each). V lost 6 bases, J lost 0 bases, and 12 bases lay in between. The CDR3 extends over 14 amino acids. The germline V gene encodes CDR1 MGHDK and CDR2 SYGVNS. CDR3 DNA: TGTGCCAGCAGCAGACCAGGGAGCTCCTACGAGCAGTACTTC. Protein sequence: CASSRPGSSYEQYF.

In regard to this clone: A read error may account for a junction end that differs from germline. The chain uses TRBV7-7 and TRBJ2-7; D is ambiguous. The CDR3 covers 14 residues. Germline V gene sequence: CDR1 SSHAT, CDR2 FNYEAQ (reference sequence). The DNA of the CDR3 is TGTGCTAGCAGCCCGGACCGGTCGTCATACGAGCAGTACTTC. As protein: CASSPDRSSYEQYF.

V usage is TRBV6-1 and J usage is TRBJ2-7, with D tentatively TRBD1 or TRBD2 (5 bases each). V lost 5 bases, J lost 12 bases, and 20 bases lay in between. This CDR3 has 13 residues. In germline, CDR1 is MNHNS, CDR2 SASEGT. The CDR3 nucleotides read TGTGCCAGCAGTCCCCGGGACCAAACAAGGGGGTACTTC. It codes for CASSPRDQTRGYF.

The chain recombines TRBV4-3 with TRBJ1-1; no reliable D call. Per the germline V gene, CDR1 is LGHNA and CDR2 is YSLEER. CDR3 size: 13 residues. V lost 3 bases and J 4 bases, leaving 9 bases between the germline ends. The CDR3 loop reads CASSHQRGTEAFF. CDR3 DNA sequence: TGCGCCAGCAGCCATCAACGGGGCACTGAAGCTTTCTTT.

V is TRBV5-1 and J is TRBJ2-1; TRBD1 matches at 8 bases. Per germline, CDR1 SGHRS and CDR2 YFSETQ. Trimming removed 4 bases from V and 5 bases from J; junction bases left unmatched: 11. The CDR3 is 16 amino acids. CDR3 in DNA: TGCGCCAGCAGCCCAGAGTCAGGACAGGGACACAATGAGCAGTTCTTC. Translation: CASSPESGQGHNEQFF.

This chain joins TRBV28 and TRBJ2-7, with 7 bases aligning to TRBD1. The CDR3 runs to 14 residues. The germline gives CDR1 MDHEN, CDR2 SYDVKM. The J segment lost 4 bases and the V segment lost 4 bases, leaving 7 bases of the junction unmatched. DNA for the CDR3: TGTGCCAGCAGTTCTACCGGACAGGCATACGAGCAGTACTTC. Translation: CASSSTGQAYEQYF.

The V gene is TRBV18, the J gene TRBJ1-5; D is uncertain. This CDR3 region has 15 residues. Germline V gene lookup returns CDR1 KGHSH and CDR2 LQKENI. V was clipped by 4 bases and J by 1 base, with 11 bases between them. The CDR3 is CASSLIGSSNQPQHF. The CDR3 coding sequence is TGTGCCAGCTCACTGATAGGTTCGAGCAATCAGCCCCAGCATTTT.

This chain joins TRBV2 and TRBJ1-2; D remains unclear. The CDR3 has 16 residues. Trimming removed 0 bases at V and 0 bases at J, with 11 bases between. CDR1 is SNHLY and CDR2 is FYNNEI in the germline V gene. The CDR3 sequence: CASSEAVRSPNYGYTF. CDR3 DNA: TGTGCCAGCAGTGAAGCCGTCAGGAGCCCTAACTATGGCTACACCTTC.

The rearrangement links TRBV6-4 to TRBJ1-5, with a tentative D call TRBD1 (5 bases). V lost 6 bases, J lost 0 bases, and 12 bases lay in between. CDR3 size: 15 residues. CDR1 is MRHNA and CDR2 is SNTAGT in the germline V gene. The CDR3 loop reads CASRRAGSSNQPQHF. CDR3 coding DNA: TGTGCCAGCAGAAGGGCAGGGTCTAGCAATCAGCCCCAGCATTTT.

This clone appeared a single time. The chain is built from TRBV5-1 and TRBJ2-1; 7 bases fit TRBD2. V dropped 1 base and J dropped 3; count of bases not matched to a gene: 4. The CDR3 consists of 15 residues. In germline, CDR1 is SGHRS, CDR2 YFSETQ. The CDR3 DNA reads as TGCGCCAGCAGCTTGATGTCTAGCGGCTACAATGAGCAGTTCTTC. It codes for CASSLMSSGYNEQFF.

The chain couples TRBV21-1 to TRBJ1-2; the D segment call TRBD1 is taken from the table without a DNA check. TRBV21-1 is a listed pseudogene. This CDR3 region has 14 residues. The DNA for the CDR3 is TGTGCCAGCAGCAACACAGGGGAAAACTATGGCTACACCTTC. The encoded protein is CASSNTGENYGYTF.

J is TRBJ2-7 and V is TRBV2, with 10 bases that match TRBD1. Trimming at V came to 0 bases and at J to 4 bases, leaving 6 bases not matched to a gene. The CDR3 runs to 16 residues. The germline V gene has CDR1 SNHLY and CDR2 FYNNEI. CDR3 coding DNA: TGTGCCAGCAGTGAAGCGCTTCGGGACAGGGGATACGAGCAGTACTTC. Translated: CASSEALRDRGYEQYF.

Note on this clone: The likely explanation is a read error, given a far larger clone one base away. Other DNA sequences in this sample translate to the same CDR3. V and J are TRBV7-2 and TRBJ2-2; D unresolved. The CDR3 is 12 residues long. CDR1 and CDR2 from the germline V gene are SGHTA and FQGNSA. Trimming shortened V by 5 bases and J by 4 bases, and 5 bases separated the two germline ends. In DNA form, the CDR3 reads TGTGCCAGCAGCCCCTCCACCGGGGAGCTGTTTTTT. Amino acids: CASSPSTGELFF.

The rearrangement links TRBV19 to TRBJ1-5, with D possibly TRBD1 on 6 matching bases. The V and J ends lost 3 bases and 5 bases respectively, with 17 bases between them. Germline CDR1 and CDR2: LNHDA and SQIVND (reference sequence). The CDR3 consists of 16 residues. This chain's CDR3 is CASSMRQVRRDQPQHF. CDR3 coding DNA: TGTGCCAGTAGTATGAGACAGGTTCGGCGGGATCAGCCCCAGCATTTT.

This clone was observed a few times. The chain is built from TRBV28 and TRBJ1-1; a possible D gene is TRBD1 (5 bases). Trimming removed 3 bases from V and 0 bases from J, with 11 bases in between. There are 15 residues in the CDR3. Germline V lookup: CDR1 MDHEN, CDR2 SYDVKM. CDR3 nucleotide sequence: TGTGCCAGCAGTTTGGGTGGGGGGATGAACACTGAAGCTTTCTTT. The encoded protein is CASSLGGGMNTEAFF.

In this sample, this clone turned up once. The rearrangement links TRBV18 to TRBJ2-5; tentatively, D is TRBD1 or TRBD2 (5 bases each). This CDR3 comprises 13 residues. In germline, CDR1 is KGHSH, CDR2 LQKENI. V lost 3 bases, J lost 5 bases, and 10 bases lay in between. The CDR3 reads CASSPGEAETQYF. DNA for the CDR3: TGTGCCAGCTCACCGGGGGAAGCGGAGACCCAGTACTTC. Full variable domain (outside the CDR3, taken from reference TRBV18 and TRBJ2-5): NAGVMQNPRHLVRRRGQEARLRCSPMKGHSHVYWYRQLPEEGLKFMVYLQKENIIDESGMPKERFSAEFPKEGPSILRIQQVVRGDSAAYFCASSPGEAETQYFGPGTRLLVL.

The chain uses TRBV11-2 and TRBJ1-1; no clear D. The V end lost 6 bases, the J end lost 0 bases, and 8 bases lay between the germline ends. In germline, CDR1 is SGHAT, CDR2 FQNNGV. This CDR3 spans 13 amino acids. The CDR3 reads CASSLYMNTEAFF. As DNA, the CDR3 is TGTGCCAGCAGTCTTTATATGAACACTGAAGCTTTCTTT.

This chain links TRBV7-8 with TRBJ2-3, with 13 positions matching TRBD2. This CDR3 comprises 16 residues. Germline V gene lookup returns CDR1 SGHVS and CDR2 FQNEAQ. V trimming: 3 bases; J trimming: 7 bases; junction bases outside the gene matches: 7. CDR3 in DNA: TGTGCCAGCAGCTTTGAAACTAGCGGGGGGGCGAATACGCAGTATTTT. It yields the protein CASSFETSGGANTQYF.

The chain combines TRBV5-1 with TRBJ2-1, with a tentative D call TRBD1 (5 bases). The CDR3 length is 15 residues. V was cut by 0 bases and J by 4 bases, with 11 bases left in between. Germline CDR1 is SGHRS and CDR2 is YFSETQ. Here the CDR3 reads CASSLDGHLYNEQFF. CDR3 nucleotides: TGCGCCAGCAGCTTGGACGGACACCTATACAATGAGCAGTTCTTC.

The J gene is TRBJ2-2, the V gene TRBV5-8; 8 positions agree with TRBD1. Germline CDR1 is SGHTS and CDR2 is YDEGEE. J was trimmed by 6 bases and V by 1 base; bases with no gene match: 14. This CDR3 is 18 amino acids long. CDR3 sequence reads: CASSLPSLRGPPAGELFF. The DNA of the CDR3 is TGTGCCAGCAGCTTGCCCTCTCTCAGGGGGCCGCCGGCCGGGGAGCTGTTTTTT.